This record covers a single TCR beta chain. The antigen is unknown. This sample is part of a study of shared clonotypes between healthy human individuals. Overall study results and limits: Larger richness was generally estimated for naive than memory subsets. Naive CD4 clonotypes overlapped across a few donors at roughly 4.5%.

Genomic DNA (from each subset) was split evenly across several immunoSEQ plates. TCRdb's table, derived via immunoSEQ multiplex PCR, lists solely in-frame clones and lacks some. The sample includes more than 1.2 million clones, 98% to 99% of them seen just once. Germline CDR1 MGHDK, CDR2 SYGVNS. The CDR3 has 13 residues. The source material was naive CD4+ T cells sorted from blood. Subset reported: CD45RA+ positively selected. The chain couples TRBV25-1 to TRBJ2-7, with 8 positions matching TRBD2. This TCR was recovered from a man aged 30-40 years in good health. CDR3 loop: CASGSRAFYEQYF. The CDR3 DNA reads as TGTGCGAGCGGGAGCCGGGCCTTCTACGAGCAGTACTTC.